The text below deals with one T cell receptor (beta chain). There are 14 residues in the CDR3. In germline, CDR1 is MDHEN, CDR2 SYDVKM. J lost 4 bases, V lost 6 bases, and 9 bases had no gene match. Profiling relied on immunoSEQ multiplex PCR, and the TCRdb table lists in-frame clones only, not all of them. The sample includes about 180,000 clones, around 80% of them seen just once. These data are taken from a study of blood T cell repertoires in COVID-19. The clonotype originates from a man aged 55 to 70 who had been exposed to COVID-19. The source material was PBMCs or T cells enriched from blood (not recorded which). This sequence joins TRBV28 and TRBJ2-7; 7 bases align to TRBD1. CDR3 region: CASSLAHRGYEQYF. The CDR3 DNA reads TGTGCCAGCAGCCTGGCGCACAGGGGTTACGAGCAGTACTTC.